Here is one T cell receptor beta chain with its context. Its antigen is still unknown. Unique molecular identifiers were present in the TCR beta cDNA libraries. One entry per CDR3 protein results from TCRdb running MiXCR on the PCR reads. This sample yields 350,000 to 500,000 distinct CDR3 sequences, of which about 40% are seen a single time; 7.5% to 8.5% belongs to the top ten. The sample comes from a study of post-analysis software for immune sequencing data. Study results and limitations: The authors found that F measure strongly co-clustered same-batch samples.

The TCR sequence derives from a girl aged 2-10 years with multiple sclerosis. Sample: blood.

The CDR3 region is CAISELGLQETQYF. The CDR3 DNA is TGTGCCATCAGTGAACTGGGGCTCCAAGAGACCCAGTACTTC. The chain links TRBV10-3 to TRBJ2-5, with D perhaps TRBD1 (5 bases). Germline-derived CDR1 and CDR2 are ENHRY and SYGVKD. Between the trimmed V and J ends, which lost 3 bases and 1 base, there was a span of 9 bases. The CDR3 is 14 residues long.